This T cell receptor (beta chain) is drawn from a study of cytomegalovirus exposure and HLA in healthy donors. Primers: 60 Vbeta forward and 13 Jbeta reverse. Assay used: immunoSEQ multiplex PCR; TCRdb lists only in-frame clones, some missing. This sample has around 120,000 clones, with 81% found just once. Study-level findings and limits: A link between a missense DCLRE1C variant and TCR beta V- and J-gene trimming emerged from a later analysis.

With respect to this clone: Its antigen is as yet unknown.

V was pared by 5 bases and J by 2 bases, with 10 bases between. CDR1 SGHDT and CDR2 YYEEEE come from the germline V gene. This CDR3 is built from 14 residues. V usage is TRBV5-6 and J usage is TRBJ2-2; possible D gene TRBD2, 6 bases. The sequenced sample consisted of PBMCs. The clonotype comes from a woman aged 25 to 39 in good health and CMV-seronegative. The CDR3 region is CASSWDSNTGELFF. CDR3 DNA sequence: TGTGCCAGCAGTTGGGACTCTAACACCGGGGAGCTGTTTTTT.